The 20 T cell receptor beta chains listed next were all sequenced from one sample in a study of T-cell reconstitution after alpha-beta-depleted transplantation in children. Preparing the TCRbeta library involved the use of unique molecular identifiers. In TCRdb, the PCR reads were re-called with MiXCR into one record per CDR3 protein. The repertoire holds fewer than 700,000 distinct CDR3 sequences, with over 10% as singletons. This material consisted of PBMCs, mostly from graft donor cells, taken 360 days after TCRalphabeta/CD19-depleted stem cell transplant. Receptor source: a male patient between 10 and 17 years old who had a stem cell transplant for acute myeloid leukemia, so the T cells may come from the graft donor.

This clonotype was picked up a small number of times. The rearrangement joins TRBV9 to TRBJ2-4; D might be TRBD2 (7 bases). Germline values: CDR1 SGDLS, CDR2 YYNGEE. The CDR3 is 17 amino acids. The V and J ends lost 0 bases and 0 bases respectively, with 13 bases between them. CDR3 protein: CASSVGEGGAAKNIQYF. The CDR3, as DNA: TGTGCCAGCAGCGTAGGCGAGGGGGGGGCAGCCAAAAACATTCAGTACTTC.

This clonotype was counted only a few times. The chain links TRBV7-9 to TRBJ2-2, with TRBD1 matching over 7 bases. In germline, CDR1 is SEHNR, CDR2 FQNEAQ (reference sequence). Trimming removed 9 bases from V and 4 bases from J; junction bases left unmatched: 8. CDR3 size: 14 residues. In DNA form, the CDR3 reads TGTGCCAGGACCACAGGGGTCGGCACCGGGGAGCTGTTTTTT. This sequence encodes CARTTGVGTGELFF.

The chain joins TRBV18 to TRBJ2-7; D is undetermined. Germline V gene sequence: CDR1 KGHSH, CDR2 LQKENI. The CDR3 consists of 15 residues. V was shortened by 2 bases and J by 1 base, with 12 bases between the two germline ends. DNA for the CDR3: TGTGCCAGCTCACCAACACAGTCCCTGTCCTACGAGCAGTACTTC. Protein product: CASSPTQSLSYEQYF. The entire variable domain, with the rest obtained from reference TRBV18 and TRBJ2-7, is as follows: NAGVMQNPRHLVRRRGQEARLRCSPMKGHSHVYWYRQLPEEGLKFMVYLQKENIIDESGMPKERFSAEFPKEGPSILRIQQVVRGDSAAYFCASSPTQSLSYEQYFGPGTRLTVT.

This clonotype was picked up a small number of times. V and J are TRBV18 and TRBJ2-4; D might be TRBD1 or TRBD2, each matching 6 bases. The CDR3 has 15 amino acids. Trimming cost V 1 base and J 4 bases, with 11 bases left between them. Germline V lookup: CDR1 KGHSH, CDR2 LQKENI. In nucleotides, the CDR3 is TGTGCCAGCTCACCACTGGAGGGGGATAAAAACATTCAGTACTTC. Translated: CASSPLEGDKNIQYF.

There are a few counts of this clonotype. The chain joins TRBV3-1 to TRBJ2-5; D ambiguous. Germline lookup yields CDR1 LGHDT and CDR2 YNNKEL (reference sequence). This CDR3 spans 14 amino acids. Trimming cost V 0 bases and J 7 bases, with 12 bases left between them. CDR3 region: CASSQDSGFGTQYF. In nucleotides, the CDR3 is TGTGCCAGCAGCCAAGATTCCGGGTTTGGGACCCAGTACTTC.

The chain has TRBV11-2 and TRBJ2-1; TRBD2 matches at 10 bases. The germline V gene encodes CDR1 SGHAT and CDR2 FQNNGV. The CDR3 extends over 14 amino acids. After removal of 1 base from V and 12 bases from J, the junction contained 6 bases not matched to a gene. The CDR3: CASSLGLAGEVQFF. In DNA, the CDR3 is TGTGCCAGCAGCTTAGGGCTAGCGGGAGAGGTGCAGTTCTTC.

A word on this clonotype: Since a much larger clone is just one base distant, this may be a read error. This chain joins TRBV9 and TRBJ2-1; D unclear. V gave up 0 bases and J gave up 0 bases, with 7 bases separating them. This CDR3 is 15 amino acids long. From germline, CDR1 is SGDLS and CDR2 YYNGEE. The DNA for the CDR3 is TGTGCCAGCAGCGTAGAGCCTGGCTCCTACAATGAGCAGTTCTTC. Encoded protein: CASSVEPGSYNEQFF.

The rearrangement links TRBV7-2 to TRBJ2-7, with TRBD2 matching 13 bases. J lost 2 bases, V lost 3 bases, and 4 bases had no gene match. The V gene's germline CDR1 is SGHTA and CDR2 FQGNSA. The CDR3 extends over 16 amino acids. The CDR3 loop is CASSFPGTSGTYEQYF. The CDR3 bases are TGTGCCAGCAGCTTCCCCGGGACTAGCGGGACCTACGAGCAGTACTTC.

This clonotype was observed a handful of times. The chain carries TRBV5-1 and TRBJ2-7; TRBD2 matches at 10 bases. The V gene end was trimmed by 2 bases and the J gene end by 4 bases; junction bases not matched to a gene: 9. CDR3 length: 16 residues. CDR1 is SGHRS, CDR2 YFSETQ, per germline. CDR3 nucleotides: TGCGCCAGCAGCTTTCCTCTAGCGGGAGCTCATTACGAGCAGTACTTC. This codes for CASSFPLAGAHYEQYF.

A few counts support this clonotype. The chain combines TRBV3-1 with TRBJ2-7; no reliable D call. The germline gives CDR1 LGHDT, CDR2 YNNKEL (reference sequence). This CDR3 contains 14 residues. Trimming pared 4 bases from V and 0 bases from J, leaving 10 bases between. The CDR3 DNA reads TGTGCCAGCAGCCCCTTTGGCGACTCCTACGAGCAGTACTTC. This encodes CASSPFGDSYEQYF.

This clonotype was counted many times. J is TRBJ2-1 and V is TRBV5-6; 7 bases are shared with TRBD2. Looked up from germline, CDR1 is SGHDT and CDR2 is YYEEEE. Losses at the gene ends were 0 bases for V and 7 bases for J; bases not matched to a gene: 7. CDR3 length: 15 residues. This CDR3 is CASSLVSGVRNEQFF. In DNA form, the CDR3 reads TGTGCCAGCAGCTTGGTCAGCGGGGTCAGGAATGAGCAGTTCTTC.

In its sample, this clonotype was seen many times. The V and J genes are TRBV28 and TRBJ1-1; D remains ambiguous. Per the germline V gene, CDR1 is MDHEN and CDR2 is SYDVKM. This CDR3 spans 13 amino acids. V was shortened by 2 bases and J by 0 bases, with 4 bases between the two germline ends. CDR3 protein: CASSLPLNTEAFF. The DNA for the CDR3 is TGTGCCAGCAGTTTACCACTGAACACTGAAGCTTTCTTT.

This clonotype was seen repeatedly, ten times or more. This rearrangement joins TRBV28 to TRBJ1-1, with 7 bases aligning to TRBD1. Germline V gives CDR1 MDHEN, CDR2 SYDVKM. J gave up 3 bases and V 4 bases, and 5 bases lay outside the gene matches. The CDR3 runs 14 residues. The CDR3 coding sequence is TGTGCCAGCAGTTCCCCCGGGACAGACACTGAAGCTTTCTTT. Its translation: CASSSPGTDTEAFF. Combining the CDR3 with reference TRBV28 and TRBJ1-1 gives the whole variable domain DVKVTQSSRYLVKRTGEKVFLECVQDMDHENMFWYRQDPGLGLRLIYFSYDVKMKEKGDIPEGYSVSREKKERFSLILESASTNQTSMYLCASSSPGTDTEAFFGQGTRLTVV.

This clonotype was observed a few times. The genes are TRBV24-1 and TRBJ2-5; the D is unclear. V shed 2 bases and J shed 4 bases, with 10 bases lying between them. This CDR3 has 14 amino acids. Germline assignment: CDR1 KGHDR and CDR2 SFDVKD. The CDR3 here is CATSDWRARETQYF. The CDR3 DNA is TGTGCCACCAGTGATTGGCGAGCACGAGAGACCCAGTACTTC.

This clonotype was recorded many times. J is TRBJ2-7 and V is TRBV20-1, with no clear D. V was trimmed by 0 bases and J by 1 base, leaving 10 bases between them. There are 14 residues in the CDR3. Germline lookup yields CDR1 DFQATT and CDR2 SNEGSKA (reference sequence). CDR3: CSARDGRKSYEQYF. The CDR3 region has the DNA TGCAGTGCTAGAGATGGTAGGAAATCCTACGAGCAGTACTTC.

This sequence joins TRBV12-3 or TRBV12-4 and TRBJ2-5, with D maybe TRBD2 (5 bases). Trimming shortened V by 2 bases and J by 4 bases, and 11 bases separated the two germline ends. This CDR3 has 14 residues. The CDR3 sequence is CASSLRRIGETQYF. The CDR3 DNA follows: TGTGCCAGCAGTTTACGGAGGATTGGAGAGACCCAGTACTTC.

This chain connects TRBV7-9 to TRBJ2-7; TRBD2 agrees at 7 bases. Unmatched junction bases numbered 13, after V lost 5 bases and J lost 3 bases. Germline CDR1 is SEHNR and CDR2 is FQNEAQ (reference sequence). The CDR3 sequence is 16 residues long. The chain's CDR3 is CASSPNGTNDSYEQYF. The CDR3 nucleotides are TGTGCCAGCAGCCCTAATGGGACTAATGATAGCTACGAGCAGTACTTC.

A few counts support this clonotype. This rearrangement joins TRBV7-2 to TRBJ2-3, with TRBD1 as a possible D gene (6 bases). V lost 8 bases to trimming and J lost 4 bases, with 10 bases between them. Germline loops: CDR1 SGHTA, CDR2 FQGNSA. This CDR3 spans 12 amino acids. The CDR3 spells CASEQGSDTQYF. In DNA, the CDR3 is TGTGCCAGCGAACAGGGATCAGATACGCAGTATTTT.

Only a few counts were recorded for this clonotype. This chain uses TRBV5-1 with TRBJ2-1, with TRBD1 matching 8 bases. CDR1 and CDR2 from the germline V gene are SGHRS and YFSETQ. V shed 0 bases, J shed 6 bases, and the junction held 5 bases outside the gene matches. The CDR3 loop spans 15 amino acids. The CDR3 is CASSLGQGTGNEQFF. As DNA, the CDR3 is TGCGCCAGCAGCTTGGGACAGGGGACGGGCAATGAGCAGTTCTTC.

The chain combines TRBV29-1 with TRBJ2-7; TRBD1 matches 8 bases. The CDR3 contains 17 residues. V lost 3 bases to trimming and J lost 0 bases; unmatched junction nucleotides: 13. Germline loops: CDR1 SQVTM, CDR2 ANQGSEA. The chain's CDR3 is CSVDVRTGSPSSYEQYF. CDR3 sequence (DNA): TGCAGCGTTGACGTTAGGACAGGGTCACCCTCCTCCTACGAGCAGTACTTC.